These T cell receptor beta chains were read from a single sample in a study of T-cell reconstitution after alpha-beta-depleted transplantation in children. Each CDR3 protein gets one entry after TCRdb re-called the PCR reads with MiXCR. Of about 490,000 distinct CDR3 sequences listed, about 10% are singletons. The starting material was PBMCs, obtained before TCRalphabeta/CD19-depleted stem cell transplant. The receptors stem from a child aged 2-15 years with inherited bone marrow failure, due to receive a stem cell transplant. Each CDR3 is given with its conserved first and last residue. The D gene is left open where the match is weak. Not all rows give a size; the values are once, few, many and, for expanded clones, a class.

V	J	D	size	DNA	CDR3
TRBV20-1	TRBJ2-7	.	.	TGCAGTGCTAGGGGCCGGACTAGGGGGTGTAAGCCCGACGAGCAGTACTTC	CSARGRTRGCKPDEQYF
TRBV25-1	TRBJ2-2	TRBD2	many	TGTGCCAGCAGTGACCCACTAGCGGGCTCCACCGGGGAGCTGTTTTTT	CASSDPLAGSTGELFF
TRBV5-1	TRBJ2-1	TRBD2	few	TGCGCCAGCAGCTTGGGCACTAGCGCCCACTACAATGAGCAGTTCTTC	CASSLGTSAHYNEQFF
TRBV7-9	TRBJ1-6	.	few	TGTGCCAGCAGCCCCCAGGCCTATAATTCACCCCTCCACTTT	CASSPQAYNSPLHF
TRBV20-1	TRBJ2-1	TRBD2	many	TGCAGTGCTAATAGCGGGAGGGCCAATGAGCAGTTCTTC	CSANSGRANEQFF
TRBV12-3/TRBV12-4	TRBJ2-3	.	many	TGTGCCAGCAGTTGGCGGGATGTATCAGATACGCAGTATTTT	CASSWRDVSDTQYF
TRBV27	TRBJ2-7	TRBD2	.	TGTGCCAGCTCGACTAGCGGGTACCTACGAGAGCAGTACTTC	CASSTSGYLREQYF
TRBV7-9	TRBJ1-3	.	many	TGTGCCAGCAGCTTAGCGCCCAGGGCGACTGGAAACACCATATATTTT	CASSLAPRATGNTIYF
TRBV29-1	TRBJ2-1	.	many	TGCAGCGTTGAAGAGGGGGAGATGCAGTTCTTC	CSVEEGEMQFF
TRBV9	TRBJ2-5	TRBD2	many	TGTGCCAGCAGCGGACTAGCGGGAGAGACCCAGTACTTC	CASSGLAGETQYF
TRBV19	TRBJ2-2	TRBD2	few	TGTGCCAGTAGCCGCGGACTAGCGGATTACACCGGGGAGCTGTTTTTT	CASSRGLADYTGELFF
TRBV11-2	TRBJ2-3	TRBD2	.	TGTGCCAGCAGCTTAGGGGTGGGACTAGGGCCCCCTAGCACAGATACGCAGTATTTT	CASSLGVGLGPPSTDTQYF
TRBV10-3	TRBJ1-2	TRBD1	.	TGTGCCATCAGCCCAAGGACAGGGGACGATGGCTACACCTTC	CAISPRTGDDGYTF